The TCR beta chain under discussion was sequenced for a study of tumor and adjacent non-tumor tissue in lung cancer. Study-wide context: The cohort had 12 adenocarcinoma, 2 squamous cell and 1 small cell patients.

This clonotype was observed once. Relative to the germline gene, one junction end is altered; a read error may explain this. A modified ARM-PCR protocol with three rounds of nested PCR amplified TCRbeta. TCRdb passed the multiplex PCR reads through MiXCR, listing each CDR3 protein once. The table lists fewer than 85,000 distinct CDR3 sequences, more than 60% of them singletons. The template was RNA from unsorted bulk tissue. Donors were chemotherapy-naive, newly diagnosed lung cancer surgical patients in China, August–November 2014. The germline V gene encodes CDR1 KGHDR and CDR2 SFDVKD. This CDR3 region has 13 residues.

This receptor was identified in a woman between 50 and 59 years old with non-small cell lung cancer. The specimen sequenced was lung tumor tissue. The chain recombines TRBV24-1 with TRBJ2-1; D may be TRBD2 (6 bases). The CDR3 bases are TGTGCAACCAAACGGGAGCGGTGCAATGAGCAGTTCTTC. It yields the protein CATKRERCNEQFF.